These 14 T cell receptor beta chains share one sample of origin, sequenced in a study of identical twins' blood T cells. Each CDR3 protein is one row after TCRdb ran MiXCR on the 5' RACE reads. Of 350,000 to 450,000 distinct CDR3 sequences listed, over 25% were seen once; the top ten hold about 6.1%. The sequenced sample was PBMCs. These receptors were collected from a woman between 18 and 49 years old in good health.

This clonotype was recorded a few times. The V and J genes are TRBV20-1 and TRBJ1-2, with D hard to call. The CDR3 is made up of 11 amino acids. Per germline, CDR1 DFQATT and CDR2 SNEGSKA (reference sequence). Trimming took off 3 bases at V and 3 bases at J, with 5 bases between the two ends. DNA for the CDR3: TGCAGTGCTAGGATCCACTATGGCTACACCTTC. This codes for CSARIHYGYTF.

The gene calls are TRBV6-2 or TRBV6-3 and TRBJ2-7; D remains ambiguous. With 8 bases removed from V and 2 bases from J, the gap between germline ends came to 7 bases. Germline-derived CDR1 and CDR2 are MNHEY and SVGEGT. The CDR3 totals 11 residues. This CDR3 is CASPLAYEQYF. CDR3 coding DNA: TGTGCCAGCCCCCTAGCCTACGAGCAGTACTTC.

A few counts support this clonotype. The V call is TRBV20-1, the J call TRBJ1-2, with D possibly matching TRBD1 (6 bases). V gave up 5 bases and J gave up 0 bases, with 16 bases separating them. Germline assignment: CDR1 DFQATT and CDR2 SNEGSKA (reference sequence). The length of the CDR3 is 15 residues. The chain's CDR3 is CSALAGASTNYGYTF. CDR3 DNA: TGCAGTGCTCTAGCAGGGGCAAGTACTAACTATGGCTACACCTTC.

CDR3 bases: TGCAGTGCTAGAGGGCTCCGGGACTACACTAGCACAGATACGCAGTATTTT. This codes for CSARGLRDYTSTDTQYF. This rearrangement joins TRBV20-1 to TRBJ2-3, with 7 bases matching TRBD2. This CDR3 has 17 amino acids. Germline V gives CDR1 DFQATT, CDR2 SNEGSKA (reference sequence). V shed 1 base, J shed 0 bases, and the junction held 10 bases outside the gene matches.

Comment on this clonotype: This may arise from a read error, as a much more abundant clone is one base away. V and J are TRBV19 and TRBJ2-7, with no clear D. The V end was cut by 3 bases, the J end by 5 bases, with 8 bases between. This CDR3 region has 12 residues. Germline CDR1 reads LNHDA; CDR2 reads SQIVND (reference sequence). The CDR3 DNA is TGTGCCAGTAGTATGAGAGACCACGAGCAGTACTTC. It yields the protein CASSMRDHEQYF. Full variable domain (outside the CDR3, taken from reference TRBV19 and TRBJ2-7): DGGITQSPKYLFRKEGQNVTLSCEQNLNHDAMYWYRQDPGQGLRLIYYSQIVNDFQKGDIAEGYSVSREKKESFPLTVTSAQKNPTAFYLCASSMRDHEQYFGPGTRLTVT.

Details on this clonotype: The junction and the germline gene differ at one end; a read error may be behind it. V is TRBV5-1 and J is TRBJ1-1, with D perhaps matching TRBD1 (6 bases). The CDR3 contains 13 residues. Germline V gene data show CDR1 as SGHRS and CDR2 as YFSETQ. In DNA, the CDR3 is TGCGCCGGCAGCCGCGGGACACGGGATGAAGCTTTCTTT. Encoded protein: CAGSRGTRDEAFF.

In its sample, this clonotype was seen a few times. This chain joins TRBV3-1 and TRBJ2-3, with TRBD2 matching 8 bases. Germline CDR1 is LGHDT and CDR2 is YNNKEL (reference sequence). The CDR3 is 15 residues long. V shed 3 bases, J shed 2 bases, and the junction held 4 bases outside the gene matches. In DNA form, the CDR3 reads TGTGCCAGCAGCCAGTTAGCGGGGCCCACAGATACGCAGTATTTT. It translates to CASSQLAGPTDTQYF.

The chain couples TRBV9 to TRBJ2-2, with D tentatively TRBD1 (5 bases). The germline V gene has CDR1 SGDLS and CDR2 YYNGEE. This CDR3 is 15 amino acids long. V was cut by 3 bases and J by 3 bases, with 12 bases left in between. The CDR3, as DNA: TGTGCCAGCAGCGAGGGGTCGAGGCACACCGGGGAGCTGTTTTTT. It is translated as CASSEGSRHTGELFF.

In its sample, this clonotype was seen many times. The CDR3 DNA is TGTGCCAGCAGTCTGACACCCTCTGGAAACACCATATATTTT. This codes for CASSLTPSGNTIYF. The chain employs TRBV28 and TRBJ1-3; D gene ambiguous. The CDR3 covers 14 residues. Between the trimmed V and J ends, which lost 5 bases and 0 bases, there was a span of 8 bases. Germline assignment: CDR1 MDHEN and CDR2 SYDVKM.

This clonotype has ten or more counts. The chain employs TRBV7-6 and TRBJ2-3; no clear D. Trimming left V 1 base short and J 3 bases short, with 8 bases between. This CDR3 comprises 14 residues. Germline assignment: CDR1 SGHVS and CDR2 FNYEAQ. The CDR3 DNA reads TGTGCCAGCAGCTTAGTAGGTTGGACAGATACGCAGTATTTT. It specifies CASSLVGWTDTQYF.

As regards this clonotype: Germline is not matched at one junction end, which may reflect a read error. V and J are TRBV20-1 and TRBJ2-2, with a weak D call TRBD2 (6 bases). The CDR3 totals 14 residues. Per the germline V gene, CDR1 is DFQATT and CDR2 is SNEGSKA (reference sequence). Here the CDR3 DNA reads TGCGGTGCTAGTTCCGGGAGCAACACCGGGGAGCTGTTTTTT. It encodes CGASSGSNTGELFF.

This clonotype was seen a single time. Its ends do not fully match the called genes, so a read error is possible. The chain uses TRBV28 and TRBJ2-2, with D perhaps TRBD2 (5 bases). The CDR3 spans 8 residues. Per the germline V gene, CDR1 is MDHEN and CDR2 is SYDVKM. The CDR3 region is CVNGELFF. The CDR3 DNA reads as TGTGTAAACGGGGAGCTTTTTTTT.

This clonotype appeared a few times. This chain's CDR3 is CASSEGYDSPLHF. For the CDR3, the DNA is TGTGCCAGCTCGGAGGGGTATGATTCACCCCTCCACTTT. This chain connects TRBV18 to TRBJ1-6; D is perhaps TRBD1 (5 bases). The germline gives CDR1 KGHSH, CDR2 LQKENI. V was cut by 6 bases and J by 8 bases, with 11 bases left in between. This CDR3 is 13 amino acids long.

The V gene is TRBV5-1, the J gene TRBJ1-1; D is perhaps TRBD1 (5 bases). The germline V and J ends were trimmed by 2 bases and 4 bases, with 18 bases remaining between them. The germline V gene encodes CDR1 SGHRS and CDR2 YFSETQ. The CDR3 runs to 16 residues. CDR3 nucleotides: TGCGCCAGCAGCTTACGGGACTCCCTATTCGGCACTGAAGCTTTCTTT. Translated: CASSLRDSLFGTEAFF.